Listed below are T cell receptor beta chains from one sample, sequenced in a study. One entry per CDR3 protein, called by TCRdb with MiXCR from the 5' RACE reads. The table shows tens of thousands of distinct CDR3 sequences, with around 28% occurring only once. Sample: tumor-infiltrating memory CD4+ T cells sorted from the breast tumor. The receptors originated from a female donor with breast cancer. Each CDR3 is given with its conserved first and last residue. Fields, in order: V gene, clone size, D gene, J gene, CDR3 DNA, CDR3 protein. D genes are given only for firm matches. The size field is filled for only some rows; it gives once, few, many or a size class.

V gene: TRBV5-1
clone size: few
D gene: TRBD2
J gene: TRBJ2-7
CDR3 DNA: TGCGCCAGCAGAGTGAACCCTAGCGGGAGTACCTACGAGCAGTACTTC
CDR3 protein: CASRVNPSGSTYEQYF

V gene: TRBV7-2
clone size: few
D gene: TRBD1
J gene: TRBJ1-2
CDR3 DNA: TGTGCCAGCAGCTTATTCATCCAGGGGGCTTCGCCCTACACCTTC
CDR3 protein: CASSLFIQGASPYTF

V gene: TRBV20-1
clone size: -
D gene: -
J gene: TRBJ1-5
CDR3 DNA: TGCAGTGCTAGTTCGGGAGATTCGGAGCAGCCCCAGCATTTT
CDR3 protein: CSASSGDSEQPQHF

V gene: TRBV5-1
clone size: -
D gene: -
J gene: TRBJ2-7
CDR3 DNA: TGCGCCAGCAGCTTGGGTCCAGGGGATTCCTACGAGCAGTACTTC
CDR3 protein: CASSLGPGDSYEQYF

V gene: TRBV6-8
clone size: -
D gene: -
J gene: TRBJ2-3
CDR3 DNA: TGTGCCAGCATATTCGGGGATACGCAGTATTTT
CDR3 protein: CASIFGDTQYF

V gene: TRBV7-9
clone size: -
D gene: TRBD2
J gene: TRBJ2-1
CDR3 DNA: TGTGCCAGCAGCTCAGCGGGGGGGCAACCCCTCTACAATGAGCAGTTCTTC
CDR3 protein: CASSSAGGQPLYNEQFF

V gene: TRBV2
clone size: -
D gene: -
J gene: TRBJ1-1
CDR3 DNA: TGTGCCAGCAGTGCGTATCAGGGGCAGACTGAAGCTTTCTTT
CDR3 protein: CASSAYQGQTEAFF

V gene: TRBV20-1
clone size: -
D gene: -
J gene: TRBJ2-3
CDR3 DNA: TGCAGTGCTGTAGCAGGGGCGCGCGCAGATACGCAGTATTTT
CDR3 protein: CSAVAGARADTQYF

V gene: TRBV9
clone size: few
D gene: TRBD1
J gene: TRBJ2-1
CDR3 DNA: TGTGCCAGCAGCGGACCGACAGGGCGAAATGAGCAGTTCTTC
CDR3 protein: CASSGPTGRNEQFF

V gene: TRBV6-4
clone size: -
D gene: -
J gene: TRBJ1-2
CDR3 DNA: TGTGCCAGCACTGAAATGGCAGGGAAAGGTGGCTACACCTTC
CDR3 protein: CASTEMAGKGGYTF

V gene: TRBV20-1
clone size: many
D gene: -
J gene: TRBJ1-6
CDR3 DNA: TGCAGTGCTAGTAGCGGGACGGATTCACCCCTCCACTTT
CDR3 protein: CSASSGTDSPLHF

V gene: TRBV5-1
clone size: few
D gene: TRBD2
J gene: TRBJ2-1
CDR3 DNA: TGCGCCAGCAGCACGAGGACTAGCGGCAGGAACAATGAGCAGTTCTTC
CDR3 protein: CASSTRTSGRNNEQFF

V gene: TRBV7-8
clone size: many
D gene: -
J gene: TRBJ1-1
CDR3 DNA: TGTGCCACCTACCGGGACACCTTACCAGCTTTCTTT
CDR3 protein: CATYRDTLPAFF

V gene: TRBV9
clone size: -
D gene: -
J gene: TRBJ1-1
CDR3 DNA: TGTGCCAGCAGCGTAAGGTCCTGTAAAGCTTTCTTT
CDR3 protein: CASSVRSCKAFF

V gene: TRBV20-1
clone size: -
D gene: -
J gene: TRBJ1-2
CDR3 DNA: TGCAGTGCTAGTACGAACGGGGACTATGGCTACACCTTC
CDR3 protein: CSASTNGDYGYTF

V gene: TRBV25-1
clone size: few
D gene: TRBD1
J gene: TRBJ1-1
CDR3 DNA: TGTGCCAGCAGTCAACCTGGACAGGGAAACACTGAAGCTTTCTTT
CDR3 protein: CASSQPGQGNTEAFF

V gene: TRBV2
clone size: few
D gene: -
J gene: TRBJ1-5
CDR3 DNA: TGTGCCAGCATGCCAGTTAGCAATCAGCCCCAGCATTTT
CDR3 protein: CASMPVSNQPQHF

V gene: TRBV6-6
clone size: -
D gene: -
J gene: TRBJ2-2
CDR3 DNA: TGTGCCAGCAGTGGGGCTAGCTCGAACACCGGGGAGCTGTTTTTT
CDR3 protein: CASSGASSNTGELFF

V gene: TRBV7-2
clone size: few
D gene: TRBD2
J gene: TRBJ2-1
CDR3 DNA: TGTGCCAGCAGTCGACCAAGCGGGGGGGCCGTCAATGAGCAGTTCTTC
CDR3 protein: CASSRPSGGAVNEQFF

V gene: TRBV6-5
clone size: few
D gene: -
J gene: TRBJ2-7
CDR3 DNA: TGTGCCAGCAGTTACGGGGGCGGACCCATCTACGAGCAGTACTTC
CDR3 protein: CASSYGGGPIYEQYF

V gene: TRBV20-1
clone size: -
D gene: -
J gene: TRBJ1-3
CDR3 DNA: TGCAGTGCTAGTCGCCCGCCGAGGGTCGGAAACACCATATATTTT
CDR3 protein: CSASRPPRVGNTIYF

V gene: TRBV5-1
clone size: -
D gene: -
J gene: TRBJ2-2
CDR3 DNA: TGCGCCAGCAGCTTTATTTCCCAGACTAACACCGGGGAGCAGTTTTTT
CDR3 protein: CASSFISQTNTGEQFF

V gene: TRBV6-2/TRBV6-3
clone size: -
D gene: -
J gene: TRBJ2-2
CDR3 DNA: TGTGCCACCGCGGGGCCGCCGAACACCGGGGAGCTGTTTTTT
CDR3 protein: CATAGPPNTGELFF

V gene: TRBV7-2
clone size: few
D gene: -
J gene: TRBJ2-3
CDR3 DNA: TGTGCCAGCAGCCTTGGAGTTACGCAGTATTTT
CDR3 protein: CASSLGVTQYF

V gene: TRBV6-2/TRBV6-3
clone size: -
D gene: -
J gene: TRBJ1-5
CDR3 DNA: TGTGCCAGCAGTTACCCACGGCTCAATCAGCCCCAGCATTTT
CDR3 protein: CASSYPRLNQPQHF

V gene: TRBV5-6
clone size: -
D gene: -
J gene: TRBJ2-3
CDR3 DNA: TGTGCCAGCAGGTTCTGGTCCAGAAGCACAGATACGCAGTATTTT
CDR3 protein: CASRFWSRSTDTQYF

V gene: TRBV12-3/TRBV12-4
clone size: few
D gene: TRBD1
J gene: TRBJ1-2
CDR3 DNA: TGTGCCAGCAGTTTGGACAGGGGGAAAAGTGGCTACACCTTC
CDR3 protein: CASSLDRGKSGYTF

V gene: TRBV9
clone size: -
D gene: TRBD2
J gene: TRBJ2-1
CDR3 DNA: TGTGCCAGCAGCGTATACGTGGGAGGGAACAATGAGCAGTTCTTC
CDR3 protein: CASSVYVGGNNEQFF